This T cell receptor (beta chain) was recovered during a study of T cell responses to AZD1222 COVID-19 vaccine. Study in general: Combined were second doses at about 4 or about 12 weeks.

TCRdb's copy holds only in-frame clones and misses some; the assay was immunoSEQ multiplex PCR. The sample yields about 97,000 clones, 70% to 90% seen once. This CDR3 region has 13 residues. V was trimmed by 6 bases and J by 7 bases, leaving 15 bases between them. Germline values: CDR1 SNHLY, CDR2 FYNNEI. This receptor was identified in an adult in good health. The J gene is TRBJ1-1, the V gene TRBV2; no clear D gene. Source: peripheral blood, taken on day 0 of AZD1222 vaccination. The CDR3 loop is CASSHPEPNEAFF. The DNA for the CDR3 is TGTGCCAGCAGCCATCCTGAGCCTAATGAAGCTTTCTTT.